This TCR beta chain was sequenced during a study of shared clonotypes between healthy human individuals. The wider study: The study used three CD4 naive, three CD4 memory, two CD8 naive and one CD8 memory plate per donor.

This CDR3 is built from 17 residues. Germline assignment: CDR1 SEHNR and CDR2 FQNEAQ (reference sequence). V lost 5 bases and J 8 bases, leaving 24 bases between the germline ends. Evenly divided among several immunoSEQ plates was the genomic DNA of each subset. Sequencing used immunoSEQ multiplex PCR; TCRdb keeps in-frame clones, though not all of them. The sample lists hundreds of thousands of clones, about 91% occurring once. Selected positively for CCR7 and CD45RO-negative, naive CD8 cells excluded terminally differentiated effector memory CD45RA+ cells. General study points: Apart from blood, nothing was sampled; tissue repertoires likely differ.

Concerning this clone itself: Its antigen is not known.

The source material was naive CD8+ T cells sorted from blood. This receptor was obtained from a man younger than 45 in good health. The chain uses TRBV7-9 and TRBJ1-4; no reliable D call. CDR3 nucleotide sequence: TGTGCCAGCAGCCCTTACGGGGAGGGTTACAAGCGGGAAAAACTGTTTTTT. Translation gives CASSPYGEGYKREKLFF.